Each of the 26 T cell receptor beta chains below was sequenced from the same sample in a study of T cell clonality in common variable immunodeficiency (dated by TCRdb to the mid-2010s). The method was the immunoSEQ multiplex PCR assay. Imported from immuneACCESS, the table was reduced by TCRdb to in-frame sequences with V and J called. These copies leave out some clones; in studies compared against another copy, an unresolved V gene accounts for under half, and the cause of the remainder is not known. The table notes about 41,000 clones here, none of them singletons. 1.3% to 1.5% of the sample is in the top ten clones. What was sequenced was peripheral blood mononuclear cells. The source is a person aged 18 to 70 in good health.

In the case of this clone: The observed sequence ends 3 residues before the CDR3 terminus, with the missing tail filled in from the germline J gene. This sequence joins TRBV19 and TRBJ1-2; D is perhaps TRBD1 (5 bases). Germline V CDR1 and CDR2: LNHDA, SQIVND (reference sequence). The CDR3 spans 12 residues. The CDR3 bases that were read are TGTGCCAGTAGATTGTCGGGGGATACC. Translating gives CASRLSGDT. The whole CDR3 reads CASRLSGDTYTF.

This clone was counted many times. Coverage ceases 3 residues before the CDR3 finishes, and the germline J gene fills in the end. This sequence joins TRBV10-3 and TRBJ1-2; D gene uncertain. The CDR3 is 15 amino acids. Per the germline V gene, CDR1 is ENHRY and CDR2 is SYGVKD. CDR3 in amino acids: CAMRTSGRKNDDYTF. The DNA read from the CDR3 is TGTGCCATGCGGACTAGCGGGAGGAAGAACGATGAC.

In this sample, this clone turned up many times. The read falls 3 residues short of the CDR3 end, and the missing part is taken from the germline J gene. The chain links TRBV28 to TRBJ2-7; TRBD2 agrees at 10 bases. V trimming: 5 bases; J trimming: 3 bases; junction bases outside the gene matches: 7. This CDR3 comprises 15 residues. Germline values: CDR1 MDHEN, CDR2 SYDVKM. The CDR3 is CASSTGTSDVYEQYF. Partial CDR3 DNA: TGTGCCAGCAGTACTGGGACTAGCGACGTCTACGAG.

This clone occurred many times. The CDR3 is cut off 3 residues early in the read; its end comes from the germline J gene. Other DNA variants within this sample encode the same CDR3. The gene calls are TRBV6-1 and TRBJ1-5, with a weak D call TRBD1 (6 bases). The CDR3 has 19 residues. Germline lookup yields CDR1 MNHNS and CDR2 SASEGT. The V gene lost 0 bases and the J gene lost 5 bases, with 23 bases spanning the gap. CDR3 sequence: CASSEALSTGLRSYQPQHF. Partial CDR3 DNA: TGTGCCAGCAGTGAAGCCCTCTCGACAGGTCTAAGGTCCTATCAGCCC.

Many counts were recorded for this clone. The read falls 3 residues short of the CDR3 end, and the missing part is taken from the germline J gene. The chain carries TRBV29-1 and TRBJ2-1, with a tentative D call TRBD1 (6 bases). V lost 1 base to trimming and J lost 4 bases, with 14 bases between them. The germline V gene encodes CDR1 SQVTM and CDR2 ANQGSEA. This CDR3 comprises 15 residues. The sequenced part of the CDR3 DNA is TGCAGCGTTGAAGGAGGGATTACAGGGTACAATGAG. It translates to CSVEGGITGYNE. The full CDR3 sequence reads CSVEGGITGYNEQFF.

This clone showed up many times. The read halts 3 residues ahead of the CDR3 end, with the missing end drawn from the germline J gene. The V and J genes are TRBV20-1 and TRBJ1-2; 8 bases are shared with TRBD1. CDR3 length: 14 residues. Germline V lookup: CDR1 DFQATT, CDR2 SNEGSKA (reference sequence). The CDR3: CSARDRYAGGDYTF. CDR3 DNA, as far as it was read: TGCAGTGCTAGAGATCGGTACGCAGGGGGCGAC.

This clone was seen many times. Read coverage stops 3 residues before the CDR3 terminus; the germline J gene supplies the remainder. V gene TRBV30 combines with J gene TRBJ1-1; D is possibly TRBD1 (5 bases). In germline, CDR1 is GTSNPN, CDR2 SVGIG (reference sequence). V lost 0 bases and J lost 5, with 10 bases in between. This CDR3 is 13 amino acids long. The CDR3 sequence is CAWSVSGGTEAFF. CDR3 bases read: TGTGCCTGGAGTGTGTCGGGGGGGACTGAA.

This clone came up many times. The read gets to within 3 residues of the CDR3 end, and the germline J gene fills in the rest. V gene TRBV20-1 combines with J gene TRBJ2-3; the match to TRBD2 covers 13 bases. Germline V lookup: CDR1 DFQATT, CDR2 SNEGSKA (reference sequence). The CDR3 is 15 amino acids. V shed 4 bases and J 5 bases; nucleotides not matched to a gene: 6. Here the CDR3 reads CSATLRTSGRDTQYF. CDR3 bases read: TGCAGTGCTACGCTCAGGACTAGCGGGAGAGATACG.

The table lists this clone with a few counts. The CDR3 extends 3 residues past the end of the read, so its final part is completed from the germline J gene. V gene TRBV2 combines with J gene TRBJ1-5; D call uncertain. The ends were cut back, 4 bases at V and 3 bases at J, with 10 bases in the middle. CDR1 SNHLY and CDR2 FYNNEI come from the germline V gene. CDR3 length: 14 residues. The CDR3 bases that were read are TGTGCCAGCAGTGTCTTGACAACCAATCAGCCC. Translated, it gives CASSVLTTNQP. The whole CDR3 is CASSVLTTNQPQHF. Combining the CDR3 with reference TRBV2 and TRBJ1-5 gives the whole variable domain EPEVTQTPSHQVTQMGQEVILRCVPISNHLYFYWYRQILGQKVEFLVSFYNNEISEKSEIFDDQFSVERPDGSNFTLKIRSTKLEDSAMYFCASSVLTTNQPQHFGDGTRLSIL.

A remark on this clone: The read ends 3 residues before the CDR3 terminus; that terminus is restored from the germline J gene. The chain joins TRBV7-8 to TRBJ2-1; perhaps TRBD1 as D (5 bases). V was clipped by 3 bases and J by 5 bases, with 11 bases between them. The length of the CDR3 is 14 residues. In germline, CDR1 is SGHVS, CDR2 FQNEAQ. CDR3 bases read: TGTGCCAGCAGCTTCGCAGGGATCGACAATGAG. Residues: CASSFAGIDNE. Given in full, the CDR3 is CASSFAGIDNEQFF.

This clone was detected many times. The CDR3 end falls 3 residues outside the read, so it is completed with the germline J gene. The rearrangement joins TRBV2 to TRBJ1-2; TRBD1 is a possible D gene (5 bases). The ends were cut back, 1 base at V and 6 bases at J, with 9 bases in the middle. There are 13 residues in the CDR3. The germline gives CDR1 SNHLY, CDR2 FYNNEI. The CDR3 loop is CASSEGRAHGYTF. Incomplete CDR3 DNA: TGTGCCAGCAGTGAAGGCAGGGCCCATGGC.

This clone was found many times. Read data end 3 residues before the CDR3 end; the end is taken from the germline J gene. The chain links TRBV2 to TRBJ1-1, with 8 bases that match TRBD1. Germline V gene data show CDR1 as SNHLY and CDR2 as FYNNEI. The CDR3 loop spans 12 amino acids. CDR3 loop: CASSGTGPQAFF. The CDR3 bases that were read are TGTGCCAGCAGTGGGACAGGGCCACAA.

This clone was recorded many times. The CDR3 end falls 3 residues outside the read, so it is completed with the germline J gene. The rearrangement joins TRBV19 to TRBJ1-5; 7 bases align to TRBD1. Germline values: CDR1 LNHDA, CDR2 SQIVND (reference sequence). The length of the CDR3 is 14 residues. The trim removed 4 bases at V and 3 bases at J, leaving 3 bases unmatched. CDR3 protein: CASSTRGANQPQHF. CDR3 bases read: TGTGCCAGTAGTACCAGGGGGGCCAATCAGCCC.

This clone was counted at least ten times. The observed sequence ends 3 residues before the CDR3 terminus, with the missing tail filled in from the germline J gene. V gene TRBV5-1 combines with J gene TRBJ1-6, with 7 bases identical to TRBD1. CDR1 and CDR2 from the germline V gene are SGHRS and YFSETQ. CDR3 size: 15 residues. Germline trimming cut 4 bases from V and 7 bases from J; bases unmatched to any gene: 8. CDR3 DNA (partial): TGCGCCAGCAGCATCGACAGGGTTCACAATTCACCC. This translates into CASSIDRVHNSP. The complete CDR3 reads CASSIDRVHNSPLHF.

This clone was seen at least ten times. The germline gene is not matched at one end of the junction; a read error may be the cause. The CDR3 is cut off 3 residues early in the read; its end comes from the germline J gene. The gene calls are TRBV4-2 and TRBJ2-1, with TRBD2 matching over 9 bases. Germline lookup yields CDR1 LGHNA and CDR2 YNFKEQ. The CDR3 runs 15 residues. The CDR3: CASSPGTSLTHEQFF. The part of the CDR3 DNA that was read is TGCGCCAGCAGCCCAGGGACTAGCCTGACGCATGAG.

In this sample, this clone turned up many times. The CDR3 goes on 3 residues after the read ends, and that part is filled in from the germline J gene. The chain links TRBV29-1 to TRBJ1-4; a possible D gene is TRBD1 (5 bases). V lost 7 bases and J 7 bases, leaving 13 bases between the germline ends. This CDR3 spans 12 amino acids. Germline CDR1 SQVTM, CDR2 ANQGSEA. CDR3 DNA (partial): TGCAGCGCCGCCTCTAGGGGTGAAAAA. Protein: CSAASRGEK. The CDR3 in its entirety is CSAASRGEKLFF.

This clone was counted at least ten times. The DNA read from the CDR3 is TGCAGTGCTAGAGATAGACAGCTAAGGCACGAG. It translates to CSARDRQLRHE. The full-length CDR3 reads as CSARDRQLRHEQYF. This chain connects TRBV20-1 to TRBJ2-7, with D possibly TRBD1 on 5 matching bases. The read terminates 3 residues ahead of where the CDR3 ends, so the germline J gene completes it. Germline V gene data show CDR1 as DFQATT and CDR2 as SNEGSKA (reference sequence). The length of the CDR3 is 14 residues. With 0 bases removed from V and 5 bases from J, the gap between germline ends came to 14 bases.

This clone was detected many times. The CDR3 sequence is CSARGPGQTRDTQYF. The part of the CDR3 DNA that was read is TGCAGTGCTAGAGGCCCGGGACAGACAAGAGACACC. V and J are TRBV20-1 and TRBJ2-5; 7 bases are shared with TRBD1. The missing CDR3 end, 3 residues past where the read stops, is filled in from the germline J gene. Germline assignment: CDR1 DFQATT and CDR2 SNEGSKA (reference sequence). The CDR3 totals 15 residues.

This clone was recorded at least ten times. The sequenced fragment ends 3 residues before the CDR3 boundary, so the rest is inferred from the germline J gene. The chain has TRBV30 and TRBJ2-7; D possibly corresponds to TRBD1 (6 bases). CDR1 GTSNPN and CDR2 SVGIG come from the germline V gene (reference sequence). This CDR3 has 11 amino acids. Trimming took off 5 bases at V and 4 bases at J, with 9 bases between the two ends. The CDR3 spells CAWGGGYEQYF. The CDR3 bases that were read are TGTGCCTGGGGGGGCGGGTACGAG. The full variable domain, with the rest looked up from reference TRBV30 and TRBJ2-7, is SQTIHQWPATLVQPVGSPLSLECTVEGTSNPNLYWYRQAAGRGLQLLFYSVGIGQISSEVPQNLSASRPQDRQFILSSKKLLLSDSGFYLCAWGGGYEQYFGPGTRLTVT.

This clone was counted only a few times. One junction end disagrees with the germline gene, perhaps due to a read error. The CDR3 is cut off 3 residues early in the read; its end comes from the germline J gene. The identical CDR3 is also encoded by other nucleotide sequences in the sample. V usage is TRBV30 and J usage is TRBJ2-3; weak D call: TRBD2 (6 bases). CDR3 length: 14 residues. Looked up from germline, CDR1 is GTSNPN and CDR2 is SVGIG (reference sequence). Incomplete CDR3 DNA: TGTGCCTGGAGTGCGGGGGTGTTCGCAGACACG. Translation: CAWSAGVFADT. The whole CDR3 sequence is CAWSAGVFADTQYF.

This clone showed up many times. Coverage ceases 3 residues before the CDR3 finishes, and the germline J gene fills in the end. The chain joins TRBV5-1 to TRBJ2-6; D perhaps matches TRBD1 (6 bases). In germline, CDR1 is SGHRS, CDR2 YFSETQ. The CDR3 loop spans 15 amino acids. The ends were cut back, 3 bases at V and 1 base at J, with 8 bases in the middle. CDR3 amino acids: CASSSQGSGANVLTF. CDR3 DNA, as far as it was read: TGCGCCAGCAGCTCCCAGGGGTCTGGGGCCAACGTC.

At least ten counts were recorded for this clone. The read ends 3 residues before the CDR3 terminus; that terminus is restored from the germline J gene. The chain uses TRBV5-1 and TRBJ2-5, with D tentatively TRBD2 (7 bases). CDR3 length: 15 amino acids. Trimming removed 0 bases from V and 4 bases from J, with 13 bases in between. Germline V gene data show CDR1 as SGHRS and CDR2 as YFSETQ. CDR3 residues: CASSLAAGEGETQYF. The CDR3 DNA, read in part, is TGCGCCAGCAGCTTGGCGGCAGGGGAGGGAGAGACC.

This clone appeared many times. The CDR3 spells CASSQTGYYNEQFF. CDR3 DNA, as far as it was read: TGTGCCAGCTCACAAACAGGCTATTACAATGAG. This sequence joins TRBV18 and TRBJ2-1; perhaps TRBD1 as D (5 bases). The read terminates 3 residues ahead of where the CDR3 ends, so the germline J gene completes it. The CDR3 loop spans 14 amino acids. Germline V gene lookup returns CDR1 KGHSH and CDR2 LQKENI. Trimming removed 4 bases from V and 4 bases from J, with 11 bases in between.

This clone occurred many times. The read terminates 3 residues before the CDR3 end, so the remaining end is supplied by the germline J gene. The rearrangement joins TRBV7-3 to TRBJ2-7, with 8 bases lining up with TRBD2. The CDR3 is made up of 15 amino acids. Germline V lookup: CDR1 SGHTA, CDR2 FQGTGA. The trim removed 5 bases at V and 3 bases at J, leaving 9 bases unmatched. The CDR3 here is CASSPLAGPSYEQYF. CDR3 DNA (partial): TGTGCCAGCAGCCCTTTAGCGGGACCCAGCTACGAG.

CDR3 sequence reads: CASSRLAGVYTDTQYF. CDR3 bases read: TGTGCCAGCAGCCGACTAGCGGGAGTGTATACAGATACG. V usage is TRBV2 and J usage is TRBJ2-3; TRBD2 agrees at 12 bases. Read sequence stops 3 residues before the CDR3 end, and the germline J gene provides the missing end. Unmatched junction bases numbered 7, after V lost 6 bases and J lost 3 bases. The CDR3 is 16 residues long. Germline V gene sequence: CDR1 SNHLY, CDR2 FYNNEI.

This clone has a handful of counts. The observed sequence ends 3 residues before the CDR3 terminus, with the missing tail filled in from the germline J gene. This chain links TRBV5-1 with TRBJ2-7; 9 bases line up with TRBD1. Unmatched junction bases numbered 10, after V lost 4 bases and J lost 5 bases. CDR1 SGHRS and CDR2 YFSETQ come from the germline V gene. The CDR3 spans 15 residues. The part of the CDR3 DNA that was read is TGCGCCAGCAGCCCCGGAGGGACAGGGCGTAACGAG. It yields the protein CASSPGGTGRNE. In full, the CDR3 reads CASSPGGTGRNEQYF.